What follows are 26 T cell receptor beta chains derived from one specimen sequenced in a study of CD8 T cells in Susac syndrome (dated by TCRdb to about 2019). The library relied on the immunoSEQ multiplex PCR assay. RNA was extracted using the RNeasy kit, and about 0.45 to 1 microgram was reverse transcribed with random hexamers. TCRdb reanalyzed the raw reads on its own, using fastp at Q25 for trimming and MiXCR for clone calling, and kept in-frame beta chains. For every CDR3 protein sequence, its rows merge into one entry that carries the most common genes and DNA. Present in this sample are 130,000 or so distinct CDR3 sequences, around 95% of which were seen just once. The ten largest clones take up approximately 0.1% of the sample. The sample was CD4+ T cells from PBMCs. Receptors were obtained from a human donor in good health.

The chain couples TRBV20-1 to TRBJ2-7; 7 nucleotides line up with TRBD2. This CDR3 contains 15 residues. Germline-derived CDR1 and CDR2 are DFQATT and SNEGSKA (reference sequence). The junction had 11 bases not matched to a gene; V was cut back by 6 bases and J by 0 bases. The CDR3 region has the DNA TGCAGTGCCCCGAAGGCGTCTAGCGGCTCCTACGAGCAGTACTTC. Protein: CSAPKASSGSYEQYF.

The chain employs TRBV7-3 and TRBJ2-1; 8 nucleotides align to TRBD2. Germline trimming cut 4 bases from V and 0 bases from J; bases unmatched to any gene: 8. There are 17 residues in the CDR3. The germline V gene has CDR1 SGHTA and CDR2 FQGTGA. The CDR3 loop is CASSSLGSGSSYNEQFF. The CDR3 DNA follows: TGTGCCAGCAGCTCCTTGGGAAGCGGGAGCTCCTACAATGAGCAGTTCTTC.

V is TRBV5-1 and J is TRBJ2-1; TRBD2 matches at 11 bases. The CDR3 totals 18 residues. The V gene end was trimmed by 0 bases and the J gene end by 5 bases; junction bases not matched to a gene: 10. Germline V gene lookup returns CDR1 SGHRS and CDR2 YFSETQ. The CDR3 reads CASSLGLAGLTYDNEQFF. The CDR3 DNA is TGCGCCAGCAGCTTGGGACTAGCGGGACTGACGTACGACAATGAGCAGTTCTTC.

The sample holds one count of this clonotype. The V gene is TRBV6-1, the J gene TRBJ2-3; 12 bases are a match to TRBD2. Germline V CDR1 and CDR2: MNHNS, SASEGT. There are 13 residues in the CDR3. V lost 10 bases, J lost 3 bases, and 2 bases stayed unmatched. The CDR3 region is CATTSGRTDTQYF. Written as DNA, the CDR3 is TGTGCCACAACTAGCGGGAGGACAGATACGCAGTATTTT.

The chain carries TRBV5-1 and TRBJ2-3; 14 bases are shared with TRBD2. The CDR3 is made up of 15 amino acids. J was trimmed by 6 bases and V by 4 bases; bases with no gene match: 4. Germline loops: CDR1 SGHRS, CDR2 YFSETQ. CDR3 protein: CASSGGTSGSDTQYF. The CDR3 DNA reads TGCGCCAGCAGCGGAGGGACTAGCGGGAGCGATACGCAGTATTTT.

The gene calls are TRBV3-1 and TRBJ1-6, with a possible D match to TRBD1 (5 bases). CDR1 LGHDT and CDR2 YNNKEL come from the germline V gene (reference sequence). The CDR3 has 16 residues. With 5 bases removed from V and 7 bases from J, the gap between germline ends came to 18 bases. CDR3 sequence: CASSLGPQGYNSPLHF. For the CDR3, the DNA is TGTGCCAGCAGCTTGGGCCCTCAGGGATACAATTCACCCCTCCACTTT.

This chain connects TRBV20-1 to TRBJ2-5, with D perhaps matching TRBD2 (6 bases). The CDR3 covers 15 residues. Trimming cost V 2 bases and J 2 bases, with 15 bases left between them. Germline lookup yields CDR1 DFQATT and CDR2 SNEGSKA (reference sequence). CDR3 coding DNA: TGCAGTGCTAGAAAGAGCCCCGGGAGTCAAGAGACCCAGTACTTC. Its protein product is CSARKSPGSQETQYF.

The V gene is TRBV30, the J gene TRBJ1-6; D possibly corresponds to TRBD1 (5 bases). The CDR3 is 15 amino acids. The V end was cut by 3 bases, the J end by 1 base, with 10 bases between. Per germline, CDR1 GTSNPN and CDR2 SVGIG (reference sequence). The CDR3 nucleotides read TGTGCCTGGAGCCCGGACATTTCCTATAATTCACCCCTCCACTTT. Translation gives CAWSPDISYNSPLHF.

The table lists this clonotype with a count of one. The V call is TRBV28, the J call TRBJ2-1; 12 nucleotides match TRBD2. Germline-derived CDR1 and CDR2 are MDHEN and SYDVKM. This CDR3 has 17 residues. J gave up 6 bases and V 5 bases, and 11 bases lay outside the gene matches. The CDR3 nucleotides are TGTGCCAGCAGTCCGCGGATAGGACTAGCGGGAACCAATGAGCAGTTCTTC. It codes for CASSPRIGLAGTNEQFF.

This clonotype was seen once. For the CDR3, the DNA is TGTGCCAGCAGCCCGTCGACTAGCGGGAGGATTATTGATGAGCAGTTCTTC. It translates to CASSPSTSGRIIDEQFF. This chain links TRBV7-9 with TRBJ2-1; 13 bases line up with TRBD2. Germline assignment: CDR1 SEHNR and CDR2 FQNEAQ (reference sequence). The V and J ends lost 5 bases and 8 bases, in that order; junction bases with no gene match: 12. CDR3 length: 17 residues.

The J gene is TRBJ2-3, the V gene TRBV5-1; TRBD1 aligns across 7 bases. CDR1 and CDR2 (germline): SGHRS, YFSETQ. The junction had 8 bases not matched to a gene; V was cut back by 3 bases and J by 4 bases. The CDR3 contains 15 residues. CDR3 protein: CASSYRQGMADTQYF. The CDR3 coding sequence is TGCGCCAGCAGCTACCGACAGGGCATGGCAGATACGCAGTATTTT.

The chain carries TRBV7-2 and TRBJ2-7, with 8 bases lining up with TRBD1. The CDR3 is 15 residues long. Germline V gene data show CDR1 as SGHTA and CDR2 as FQGNSA. V lost 1 base, J lost 4 bases, and 6 bases stayed unmatched. Here the CDR3 reads CASSLVGQGGYEQYF. In DNA, the CDR3 is TGTGCCAGCAGCTTAGTAGGACAGGGCGGGTACGAGCAGTACTTC.

The chain uses TRBV5-1 and TRBJ1-4; D is unresolved. This CDR3 region has 14 residues. CDR1 and CDR2 (germline): SGHRS, YFSETQ. V lost 0 bases and J lost 5, with 8 bases in between. CDR3 residues: CASSLGGNNEKLFF. DNA of the CDR3: TGCGCCAGCAGCTTGGGTGGAAACAATGAAAAACTGTTTTTT.

This sequence joins TRBV7-2 and TRBJ2-1; 8 nucleotides align to TRBD2. The V gene end was trimmed by 10 bases and the J gene end by 10 bases; junction bases not matched to a gene: 6. The CDR3 has 11 amino acids. The germline V gene has CDR1 SGHTA and CDR2 FQGNSA. The CDR3 DNA reads as TGTGCCACACGGCGGGGGGCAGAGCAGTTCTTC. This sequence encodes CATRRGAEQFF.

The chain uses TRBV7-2 and TRBJ2-2; either TRBD1 or TRBD2 may supply D (5 bases each). V lost 0 bases to trimming and J lost 2 bases, with 16 bases between them. In germline, CDR1 is SGHTA, CDR2 FQGNSA. CDR3 length: 18 residues. CDR3 in DNA: TGTGCCAGCAGCTTAGCCTTTTTTCAGGGACGAAACACCGGGGAGCTGTTTTTT. It yields the protein CASSLAFFQGRNTGELFF.

V and J are TRBV12-3 or TRBV12-4 and TRBJ1-1; the match to TRBD1 covers 7 bases. The CDR3 has 12 residues. J lost 6 bases, V lost 7 bases, and 5 bases had no gene match. The CDR3 DNA reads TGTGCCAGCACGTGGGACAGCTCTGAAGCTTTCTTT. Amino acids: CASTWDSSEAFF.

The chain links TRBV29-1 to TRBJ1-2; 9 nucleotides match TRBD1. The CDR3 consists of 12 residues. V lost 5 bases, J lost 8 bases, and 6 bases stayed unmatched. CDR1 and CDR2 (germline): SQVTM, ANQGSEA. CDR3 coding DNA: TGCAGCGTTAAGGGACAGGGCCTCGGCTACACCTTC. Translated, it gives CSVKGQGLGYTF. The full variable domain, rest sourced from reference TRBV29-1 and TRBJ1-2, is SAVISQKPSRDICQRGTSLTIQCQVDSQVTMMFWYRQQPGQSLTLIATANQGSEATYESGFVIDKFPISRPNLTFSTLTVSNMSPEDSSIYLCSVKGQGLGYTFGSGTRLTVV.

This rearrangement joins TRBV29-1 to TRBJ2-1; 7 nucleotides agree with TRBD2. CDR3 length equals 16 residues. V was clipped by 0 bases and J by 8 bases; unmatched bases: 13. Looked up from germline, CDR1 is SQVTM and CDR2 is ANQGSEA. Here the CDR3 reads CSVEDQPSGTPDEQFF. CDR3 nucleotide sequence: TGCAGCGTTGAAGATCAGCCTAGCGGCACTCCCGATGAGCAGTTCTTC.

The chain employs TRBV28 and TRBJ1-5; D unclear. There are 11 residues in the CDR3. Trimming removed 3 bases from V and 6 bases from J, with 3 bases in between. Germline V gene sequence: CDR1 MDHEN, CDR2 SYDVKM. The DNA of the CDR3 is TGTGCCAGCAGTTTGGGTCAGCCCCAGCATTTT. Amino acid sequence: CASSLGQPQHF.

The chain is built from TRBV4-3 and TRBJ1-6, with 7 bases that match TRBD1. Germline trimming cut 0 bases from V and 8 bases from J; bases unmatched to any gene: 1. The CDR3 is 14 residues long. The V gene's germline CDR1 is LGHNA and CDR2 YSLEER. CDR3 bases: TGCGCCAGCAGCCAAGACGACAGGGATTCACCCCTCCACTTT. This codes for CASSQDDRDSPLHF.

The V gene is TRBV2, the J gene TRBJ1-5; no clear D gene. Deletions cut 7 bases from V and 1 base from J, with 11 bases between. CDR3 length equals 14 residues. CDR1 is SNHLY and CDR2 is FYNNEI in the germline V gene. CDR3 coding DNA: TGTGCCAGCACGGACGGACGGAGCAATCAGCCCCAGCATTTT. Its protein product is CASTDGRSNQPQHF.

The V call is TRBV28, the J call TRBJ2-3; 8 bases are a match to TRBD2. This CDR3 contains 14 residues. Germline assignment: CDR1 MDHEN and CDR2 SYDVKM. V gave up 6 bases and J gave up 5 bases; unmatched junction bases: 7. The chain's CDR3 is CASREAGVRDTQYF. The CDR3 nucleotides are TGTGCCAGCAGGGAAGCGGGAGTTAGAGATACGCAGTATTTT. The entire variable domain, with the rest obtained from reference TRBV28 and TRBJ2-3, is as follows: DVKVTQSSRYLVKRTGEKVFLECVQDMDHENMFWYRQDPGLGLRLIYFSYDVKMKEKGDIPEGYSVSREKKERFSLILESASTNQTSMYLCASREAGVRDTQYFGPGTRLTVL.

The chain couples TRBV2 to TRBJ2-5, with D perhaps being TRBD1 or TRBD2 (5 bases each). Trimming shortened V by 0 bases and J by 4 bases, and 9 bases separated the two germline ends. Per germline, CDR1 SNHLY and CDR2 FYNNEI. CDR3 length equals 14 residues. The CDR3 nucleotides are TGTGCCAGCAGTGAAGCAGAGGGGCGAGAGACCCAGTACTTC. This gives the protein CASSEAEGRETQYF.

The V gene is TRBV9, the J gene TRBJ2-3; D uncertain. Germline CDR1 is SGDLS and CDR2 is YYNGEE. V was cut by 0 bases and J by 5 bases, with 4 bases left in between. The CDR3 is made up of 12 amino acids. Here the CDR3 reads CASSVGVDTQYF. DNA of the CDR3: TGTGCCAGCAGCGTAGGTGTAGATACGCAGTATTTT. Drawing the rest from reference TRBV9 and TRBJ2-3, the complete variable domain is DSGVTQTPKHLITATGQRVTLRCSPRSGDLSVYWYQQSLDQGLQFLIQYYNGEERAKGNILERFSAQQFPDLHSELNLSSLELGDSALYFCASSVGVDTQYFGPGTRLTVL.

The CDR3 region is CASSLEGVGTSGSRYNEQFF. CDR3 DNA sequence: TGTGCCAGCAGCTTAGAGGGCGTGGGGACTAGCGGGAGTAGGTACAATGAGCAGTTCTTC. This rearrangement joins TRBV11-1 to TRBJ2-1; TRBD2 aligns across 14 bases. V was pared by 1 base and J by 4 bases, with 12 bases of the junction left unmatched. Per germline, CDR1 SGHAT and CDR2 FQDESV (reference sequence). This CDR3 has 20 residues. The full variable domain, rest sourced from reference TRBV11-1 and TRBJ2-1, is EAEVAQSPRYKITEKSQAVAFWCDPISGHATLYWYRQILGQGPELLVQFQDESVVDDSQLPKDRFSAERLKGVDSTLKIQPAELGDSAMYLCASSLEGVGTSGSRYNEQFFGPGTRLTVL.

J is TRBJ2-5 and V is TRBV7-2; D is uncertain. Germline V lookup: CDR1 SGHTA, CDR2 FQGNSA. V lost 2 bases and J 7 bases, leaving 11 bases between the germline ends. CDR3 length: 13 residues. CDR3 region: CASSLSIRGTQYF. DNA for the CDR3: TGTGCCAGCAGCTTATCCATCCGCGGGACCCAGTACTTC.